There are many counts of the clone carrying this TCR beta chain. Its matching antigen is unknown. V shed 2 bases and J shed 1 base, with 19 bases lying between them. CDR1 SGHTA and CDR2 FQGNSA come from the germline V gene. The CDR3 has 18 amino acids. Researchers amplified the TCR beta CDR3 regions from RNA transcripts. Carried out on the TCR CDR3, a first-round RT-PCR used the HTBI primer set. One entry per CDR3 protein, called by TCRdb with MiXCR from the multiplex PCR reads. The table has roughly 400,000 distinct CDR3 sequences, less than 20% seen once; the top ten hold around 30%. The data stem from a study of T cells in Graves' hyperthyroidism and ophthalmopathy. Study details: Any treatment followed the collection of peripheral blood at initial diagnosis.

General study findings and limits: In the analysis, a 13 V-J model separated ophthalmopathy from stable hyperthyroidism.

The hyperthyroidism was newly diagnosed and had lasted under 2 months; the patients were aged 18 to 65. This receptor was obtained from a woman aged 18-35 years with Graves' hyperthyroidism that later progressed to Graves' ophthalmopathy. Sequencing was carried out using blood. This rearrangement joins TRBV7-2 to TRBJ2-3, with D uncertain. CDR3 protein: CASSLFPIIPLGTDTQYF. CDR3 bases: TGTGCCAGCAGCTTATTCCCCATTATCCCCCTCGGCACAGATACGCAGTATTTT.